Presented here are 7 T cell receptor beta chains from one specimen sequenced in a study of identical twins. TCRdb itself ran the 5' RACE reads through MiXCR, one entry per CDR3 protein. The data hold around 250,000 distinct CDR3 sequences, with about 7% observed a single time. The data also belong to a second study, concerning yellow fever vaccine responses in identical twins.

The specimen was memory (CD45RO+) T cells sorted from blood. Receptors were obtained from a woman in her late teens or twenties in good health.

This clonotype was observed at least ten times. The gene calls are TRBV5-6 and TRBJ1-2; 7 positions match TRBD1. The CDR3 loop spans 12 amino acids. V shed 6 bases, J shed 4 bases, and the junction held 3 bases outside the gene matches. Germline CDR1 and CDR2: SGHDT and YYEEEE. CDR3: CASNRGGYGYTF. In DNA, the CDR3 is TGTGCCAGCAACAGGGGTGGCTATGGCTACACCTTC.

The V and J genes are TRBV20-1 and TRBJ1-1; D is undetermined. The CDR3 contains 13 residues. Germline V gene data show CDR1 as DFQATT and CDR2 as SNEGSKA (reference sequence). Trimming took 5 bases from V and 0 from J, leaving 10 bases between them. The CDR3 sequence is CSAPAGLNTEAFF. CDR3 DNA: TGCAGTGCTCCGGCAGGCTTGAACACTGAAGCTTTCTTT.

This clonotype occurred a few times. This chain connects TRBV3-1 to TRBJ2-7, with 9 nucleotides matching TRBD1. Germline V lookup: CDR1 LGHDT, CDR2 YNNKEL (reference sequence). The ends lost 8 bases at V and 4 bases at J; junction bases unmatched: 3. The CDR3 loop spans 12 amino acids. The CDR3 DNA follows: TGTGCCAGCGGACAGGGGAGATACGAGCAGTACTTC. This gives the protein CASGQGRYEQYF.

This clonotype came up many times. One end of the junction fails to match germline, which may point to a read error. The rearrangement links TRBV5-1 to TRBJ2-7; TRBD2 aligns across 7 bases. This CDR3 region has 15 residues. CDR1 is SGHRS and CDR2 is YFSETQ in the germline V gene. CDR3 sequence reads: CASTLSPGGPYEQYF. DNA of the CDR3: TGCGCCAGCACCTTGTCCCCGGGAGGACCCTACGAGCAGTACTTC.

This clonotype appeared many times. The genes are TRBV28 and TRBJ2-1; 8 nucleotides agree with TRBD2. The V gene end was trimmed by 5 bases and the J gene end by 9 bases; junction bases not matched to a gene: 15. The CDR3 consists of 16 residues. Germline V gene lookup returns CDR1 MDHEN and CDR2 SYDVKM. In DNA, the CDR3 is TGTGCCAGCAGTCCGTGGGGAGCGGGAGTTAGGGGTGAGCAGTTCTTC. Its translation: CASSPWGAGVRGEQFF.

This clonotype was seen a handful of times. The rearrangement links TRBV21-1 to TRBJ2-7; whether TRBD2, the table's D call, matches the DNA was not checked. TRBV21-1 constitutes a pseudogene. This CDR3 comprises 19 residues. CDR3 in amino acids: CASILQGQPGLAGGPEQYF. CDR3 in DNA: TGTGCCAGCATCCTGCAGGGACAACCGGGACTAGCGGGAGGGCCCGAGCAGTACTTC.

V and J are TRBV7-2 and TRBJ2-5, with 7 bases that match TRBD2. Germline V gene lookup returns CDR1 SGHTA and CDR2 FQGNSA. V trimming: 7 bases; J trimming: 4 bases; junction bases outside the gene matches: 12. The CDR3 consists of 15 residues. The CDR3 sequence: CASNPAWTRGETQYF. As DNA, the CDR3 is TGTGCCAGCAACCCCGCCTGGACTAGAGGAGAGACCCAGTACTTC.